Below are 2 T cell receptor beta chains sequenced from a single sample in a study of a mutant IDH1 vaccine in newly diagnosed glioma. Time point: week 23, last vaccination. Vaccination comprised doses that each held 300 ug of mutant IDH1 20-mer peptide, plus topical imiquimod. Antigens for these TCRs are unknown. Sequencing was performed with immunoSEQ multiplex PCR; in TCRdb, only in-frame clones are kept and a portion is missing. The top ten clones hold about 2.2% of a sample with around 40,000 clones, approximately 88% of them seen once. The material was PBMCs, obtained from a glioma patient whose treatment included an IDH1 peptide vaccine. The receptors come from a woman aged 18-35 years with glioma. Some clones in this sample may be carry-over from other donors' samples.

This chain uses TRBV5-1 with TRBJ2-4; D tentatively reads TRBD1 or TRBD2 (5 bases each). The V end was cut by 0 bases, the J end by 2 bases, with 12 bases between. Germline CDR1 SGHRS, CDR2 YFSETQ. The CDR3 consists of 16 residues. The CDR3 coding sequence is TGCGCCAGCAGCTTGGCAGGGACCAAAACCAAAAACATTCAGTACTTC. It specifies CASSLAGTKTKNIQYF. Based on the CDR3 plus reference TRBV5-1 and TRBJ2-4, the full variable domain is KAGVTQTPRYLIKTRGQQVTLSCSPISGHRSVSWYQQTPGQGLQFLFEYFSETQRNKGNFPGRFSGRQFSNSRSEMNVSTLELGDSALYLCASSLAGTKTKNIQYFGAGTRLSVL.

J is TRBJ2-2 and V is TRBV5-6, with TRBD1 matching over 10 bases. V shed 2 bases and J 1 base; nucleotides not matched to a gene: 2. CDR3 length: 16 residues. Per germline, CDR1 SGHDT and CDR2 YYEEEE. This CDR3 reads CASSFDRGLNTGELFF. In DNA, the CDR3 is TGTGCCAGCAGCTTCGACAGGGGGCTGAACACCGGGGAGCTGTTTTTT.